Listed below are T cell receptor beta chains from one sample, sequenced in a study of human T cells and chemical hapten exposure. Via MiXCR, TCRdb re-called the 5' RACE reads, giving one row per CDR3 protein. The sample yields 110,000 or so distinct CDR3 sequences, approximately 20% seen once. The receptors here all came from a human donor in good health. Both conserved end residues are part of each CDR3. Fields, in order: D gene, J gene, V gene, clone size, CDR3 protein, CDR3 DNA. The D gene is left open where the match is weak. Size is stated for part of the rows, as once, few or many counts, or as a class when the clone is expanded.

d_gene: .; j_gene: TRBJ1-4; v_gene: TRBV5-1; abundance: .; CDR3aa: CASSRETRPRKLFF; CDR3nt: TGCGCCAGCAGCCGGGAGACGAGGCCTCGAAAACTGTTTTTT
d_gene: TRBD2; j_gene: TRBJ2-1; v_gene: TRBV2; abundance: few; CDR3aa: CARLGLAGRNEQFF; CDR3nt: TGTGCCAGGTTGGGGCTAGCGGGACGTAATGAGCAGTTCTTC
d_gene: .; j_gene: TRBJ2-1; v_gene: TRBV20-1; abundance: few; CDR3aa: CSQGRDRKQFF; CDR3nt: TGCAGCCAGGGACGGGACCGGAAGCAGTTCTTC
d_gene: .; j_gene: TRBJ2-7; v_gene: TRBV12-3/TRBV12-4; abundance: few; CDR3aa: CASSADEQYF; CDR3nt: TGTGCCAGCAGTGCTGACGAGCAGTACTTC
d_gene: .; j_gene: TRBJ1-5; v_gene: TRBV5-5; abundance: .; CDR3aa: CASSLAVSNQPQHF; CDR3nt: TGTGCCAGCAGCTTGGCGGTCAGCAATCAGCCCCAGCATTTT
d_gene: TRBD2; j_gene: TRBJ2-3; v_gene: TRBV20-1; abundance: many; CDR3aa: CSAVPGLAGGPFTDTQYF; CDR3nt: TGCAGTGCTGTCCCGGGACTAGCGGGAGGTCCCTTCACAGATACGCAGTATTTT
d_gene: .; j_gene: TRBJ1-6; v_gene: TRBV30; abundance: .; CDR3aa: CAWARYNSPLHF; CDR3nt: TGTGCCTGGGCCCGGTATAATTCACCCCTCCACTTT
d_gene: .; j_gene: TRBJ1-1; v_gene: TRBV28; abundance: .; CDR3aa: CASIKSRGLSEAFF; CDR3nt: TGTGCCAGCATCAAGAGTCGGGGGCTTTCTGAAGCTTTCTTT
d_gene: .; j_gene: TRBJ2-5; v_gene: TRBV5-4; abundance: .; CDR3aa: CASSLVLAPETQYF; CDR3nt: TGTGCCAGCAGCTTAGTACTGGCACCCGAGACCCAGTACTTC
d_gene: TRBD2; j_gene: TRBJ2-3; v_gene: TRBV11-2; abundance: .; CDR3aa: CASSLMVGLAGNTQYF; CDR3nt: TGTGCCAGCAGCTTAATGGTGGGACTAGCGGGAAATACGCAGTATTTT
d_gene: .; j_gene: TRBJ2-3; v_gene: TRBV6-1; abundance: many; CDR3aa: CASSRFHWGTDTQYF; CDR3nt: TGTGCCAGCAGTAGGTTTCACTGGGGGACAGATACGCAGTATTTT
d_gene: .; j_gene: TRBJ1-6; v_gene: TRBV27; abundance: .; CDR3aa: CASSLSSYNSPLHF; CDR3nt: TGTGCCAGCAGTTTAAGCTCCTATAATTCACCCCTCCACTTT
d_gene: TRBD2; j_gene: TRBJ2-2; v_gene: TRBV6-4; abundance: many; CDR3aa: CASKALAETGELFF; CDR3nt: TGTGCCAGCAAAGCACTAGCGGAGACCGGGGAGCTGTTTTTT
d_gene: .; j_gene: TRBJ1-1; v_gene: TRBV7-9; abundance: .; CDR3aa: CASSLALQGSGAFF; CDR3nt: TGTGCCAGCAGCTTAGCGCTACAGGGATCTGGTGCTTTCTTT
d_gene: .; j_gene: TRBJ1-3; v_gene: TRBV6-6; abundance: .; CDR3aa: CASSFPPGDGNTIYF; CDR3nt: TGTGCCAGCAGTTTCCCCCCCGGGGATGGAAACACCATATATTTT
d_gene: .; j_gene: TRBJ2-1; v_gene: TRBV25-1; abundance: few; CDR3aa: CASSVVNEQFF; CDR3nt: TGTGCCAGCAGTGTGGTCAATGAGCAGTTCTTC
d_gene: TRBD1; j_gene: TRBJ2-5; v_gene: TRBV20-1; abundance: .; CDR3aa: CSPKPGQGAQETQYF; CDR3nt: TGCAGTCCGAAGCCGGGACAGGGAGCCCAAGAGACCCAGTACTTC
d_gene: .; j_gene: TRBJ1-3; v_gene: TRBV5-5; abundance: few; CDR3aa: CASSFSAPGNTIYF; CDR3nt: TGTGCCAGCAGCTTCTCTGCGCCTGGAAACACCATATATTTT
d_gene: TRBD1; j_gene: TRBJ1-1; v_gene: TRBV12-3/TRBV12-4; abundance: .; CDR3aa: CASSLGDSGTEAFF; CDR3nt: TGTGCCAGCAGTTTAGGGGACAGTGGCACTGAAGCTTTCTTT
d_gene: .; j_gene: TRBJ1-5; v_gene: TRBV12-3/TRBV12-4; abundance: few; CDR3aa: CASVGGNQPQHF; CDR3nt: TGTGCCAGCGTTGGGGGGAATCAGCCCCAGCATTTT
d_gene: TRBD2; j_gene: TRBJ2-1; v_gene: TRBV7-9; abundance: few; CDR3aa: CASSPEGLADYNEQFF; CDR3nt: TGTGCCAGCAGCCCAGAGGGACTAGCGGACTACAATGAGCAGTTCTTC
d_gene: TRBD2; j_gene: TRBJ2-1; v_gene: TRBV9; abundance: .; CDR3aa: CASSVPRTSGNPNEQFF; CDR3nt: TGTGCCAGCAGCGTACCCCGGACTAGCGGAAACCCCAATGAGCAGTTCTTC
d_gene: .; j_gene: TRBJ2-2; v_gene: TRBV7-9; abundance: .; CDR3aa: CASSFYRQSTGELFF; CDR3nt: TGTGCCAGCAGCTTTTACAGACAGTCCACCGGGGAGCTGTTTTTT
d_gene: TRBD1; j_gene: TRBJ1-1; v_gene: TRBV5-1; abundance: .; CDR3aa: CASSRQGADTEAFF; CDR3nt: TGCGCCAGCAGCAGGCAGGGGGCGGACACTGAAGCTTTCTTT
d_gene: .; j_gene: TRBJ2-1; v_gene: TRBV27; abundance: .; CDR3aa: CASRRQVWYNEQFF; CDR3nt: TGTGCCAGCAGAAGACAGGTTTGGTACAATGAGCAGTTCTTC
d_gene: TRBD1; j_gene: TRBJ1-1; v_gene: TRBV27; abundance: .; CDR3aa: CASSLEGTGSTEAFF; CDR3nt: TGTGCCAGCAGTTTAGAGGGGACAGGGTCCACTGAAGCTTTCTTT
d_gene: .; j_gene: TRBJ1-5; v_gene: TRBV12-3/TRBV12-4; abundance: few; CDR3aa: CASSAEDISNQPQHF; CDR3nt: TGTGCCAGCAGTGCGGAAGACATAAGCAATCAGCCCCAGCATTTT
d_gene: TRBD1; j_gene: TRBJ1-1; v_gene: TRBV6-5; abundance: .; CDR3aa: CASSYATGKNTEAFF; CDR3nt: TGTGCCAGCAGTTACGCGACAGGGAAAAACACTGAAGCTTTCTTT
d_gene: .; j_gene: TRBJ2-7; v_gene: TRBV27; abundance: .; CDR3aa: CAIGTASNLYEQYF; CDR3nt: TGTGCAATTGGAACAGCCAGTAACCTCTACGAGCAGTACTTC
d_gene: .; j_gene: TRBJ2-1; v_gene: TRBV6-1; abundance: few; CDR3aa: CASSERPQQGNEQFF; CDR3nt: TGTGCCAGCAGTGAACGGCCCCAACAGGGAAATGAGCAGTTCTTC
d_gene: .; j_gene: TRBJ1-1; v_gene: TRBV29-1; abundance: few; CDR3aa: CSVGASGQLGTEAFF; CDR3nt: TGCAGCGTTGGGGCATCGGGCCAACTGGGTACTGAAGCTTTCTTT
d_gene: .; j_gene: TRBJ1-3; v_gene: TRBV6-6; abundance: few; CDR3aa: CASSYSWGSGNTIYF; CDR3nt: TGTGCCAGCAGTTACTCGTGGGGTTCTGGAAACACCATATATTTT
d_gene: .; j_gene: TRBJ2-1; v_gene: TRBV28; abundance: many; CDR3aa: CAVSSGNEQFF; CDR3nt: TGTGCCGTCAGTAGCGGAAATGAGCAGTTCTTC
d_gene: TRBD2; j_gene: TRBJ2-1; v_gene: TRBV19; abundance: .; CDR3aa: CASSIDRGTSLGEQFF; CDR3nt: TGTGCCAGTAGTATAGATCGGGGGACTAGCTTGGGTGAGCAGTTCTTC
d_gene: .; j_gene: TRBJ1-1; v_gene: TRBV15; abundance: .; CDR3aa: CATSSWDTEAFF; CDR3nt: TGTGCCACCAGCTCCTGGGACACTGAAGCTTTCTTT
d_gene: .; j_gene: TRBJ1-2; v_gene: TRBV20-1; abundance: .; CDR3aa: CSARRAGLTF; CDR3nt: TGCAGTGCTAGAAGGGCTGGGCTCACCTTC
d_gene: TRBD1; j_gene: TRBJ2-7; v_gene: TRBV7-9; abundance: .; CDR3aa: CASSYLWTGGPYEQYF; CDR3nt: TGTGCCAGCAGTTACTTGTGGACAGGGGGCCCCTACGAGCAGTACTTC
d_gene: TRBD2; j_gene: TRBJ2-7; v_gene: TRBV20-1; abundance: .; CDR3aa: CSAPPGSGSIYEQYF; CDR3nt: TGCAGTGCTCCCCCAGGCAGCGGGAGTATCTACGAGCAGTACTTC
d_gene: .; j_gene: TRBJ2-2; v_gene: TRBV4-1; abundance: few; CDR3aa: CASSQVDMGLATGELFF; CDR3nt: TGCGCCAGCAGCCAGGTGGATATGGGACTTGCGACCGGGGAGCTGTTTTTT
d_gene: .; j_gene: TRBJ2-3; v_gene: TRBV5-6; abundance: .; CDR3aa: CASSQITESTDTQYF; CDR3nt: TGTGCCAGCAGCCAGATTACCGAAAGCACAGATACGCAGTATTTT
d_gene: .; j_gene: TRBJ1-6; v_gene: TRBV2; abundance: few; CDR3aa: CASERSSLNSPLHF; CDR3nt: TGTGCCAGCGAAAGGTCCAGCCTTAATTCACCCCTCCACTTT
d_gene: .; j_gene: TRBJ2-7; v_gene: TRBV28; abundance: .; CDR3aa: CASHTDVPNEQYF; CDR3nt: TGTGCCAGCCATACGGATGTCCCTAACGAGCAGTACTTC